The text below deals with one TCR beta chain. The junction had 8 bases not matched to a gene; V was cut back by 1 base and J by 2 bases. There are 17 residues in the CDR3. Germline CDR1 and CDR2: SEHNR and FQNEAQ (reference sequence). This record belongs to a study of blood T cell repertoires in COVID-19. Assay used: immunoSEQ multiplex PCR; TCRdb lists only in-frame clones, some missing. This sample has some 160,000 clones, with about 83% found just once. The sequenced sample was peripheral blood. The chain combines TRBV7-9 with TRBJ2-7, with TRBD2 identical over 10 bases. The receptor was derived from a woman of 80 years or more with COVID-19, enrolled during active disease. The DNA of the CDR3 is TGTGCCAGCAGCTTAGGAAGCGGGGGGGCTTCGCCCTACGAGCAGTACTTC. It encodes CASSLGSGGASPYEQYF. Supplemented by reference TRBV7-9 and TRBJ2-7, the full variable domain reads DTGVSQNPRHKITKRGQNVTFRCDPISEHNRLYWYRQTLGQGPEFLTYFQNEAQLEKSRLLSDRFSAERPKGSFSTLEIQRTEQGDSAMYLCASSLGSGGASPYEQYFGPGTRLTVT.